The clone carrying this TCR beta chain showed up just a few times. Its antigen is unknown. J lost 5 bases, V lost 3 bases, and 5 bases had no gene match. The germline V gene has CDR1 SGDLS and CDR2 YYNGEE. CDR3 length: 16 residues. Hyperthyroidism patients, aged 18 to 65, were newly diagnosed, under 2 months' duration. Other autoimmune diseases, uncontrolled infections, pregnancy or lactation led to the exclusion of patients. The sample is drawn from a study of Graves' ophthalmopathy and Graves' hyperthyroidism. Study-wide background: Absence of ophthalmopathy within 18 months of follow-up defined stable hyperthyroidism. Study findings and constraints: Discriminating ophthalmopathy from stable hyperthyroidism, a 13-signature model attained a sensitivity of approximately 90% and a specificity of about 79%.

Researchers took RNA transcripts and amplified TCR beta CDR3 regions from them. The authors performed first-round RT-PCR with HTBI primers and then a second-round multiplex PCR. TCRdb used MiXCR to reprocess the multiplex PCR reads, holding one entry per CDR3 protein. The data contain a few hundred thousand distinct CDR3 sequences, about two fifths of them singletons. The sequence was obtained from an adult man with Graves' hyperthyroidism. Sequenced sample: peripheral blood or thyroid tissue (not recorded which). The chain recombines TRBV9 with TRBJ2-3; 14 bases line up with TRBD2. CDR3 DNA sequence: TGTGCCAGCAGCGACGGACTAGCGGGGGGACGAGATACGCAGTATTTT. Translated: CASSDGLAGGRDTQYF.